Listed below are T cell receptor beta chains from one sample, sequenced in a study of regulatory T cells in long-lasting Graves disease. TCRdb reprocessed the multiplex PCR reads via MiXCR and lists one record per CDR3 protein. The data contain about 310,000 distinct CDR3 sequences, 15% to 20% of them singletons. This specimen was peripheral blood mononuclear cells (PBMCs), taken at new diagnosis, from a patient treated with antithyroid drugs. All receptors come from a female donor with Graves disease. Both conserved end residues are part of each CDR3. Fields, in order: V gene, D gene, J gene, CDR3 length, clone size, CDR3 protein, CDR3 DNA. The D gene is left open where the match is weak. For some rows the clone size is stated as once, few or many, or as a class when expanded; others skip it.

v_gene: TRBV5-1
d_gene: -
j_gene: TRBJ1-3
len: 15
abundance: many
CDR3aa: CASSPDGSSGNTIYF
CDR3nt: TGCGCCAGCAGCCCGGACGGCAGCTCTGGAAACACCATATATTTT

v_gene: TRBV14
d_gene: TRBD1
j_gene: TRBJ1-1
len: 17
abundance: once
CDR3aa: CASSSQLGQGRGNEAFF
CDR3nt: TGTGCCAGCAGCTCGCAATTAGGACAGGGGAGAGGCAATGAAGCTTTCTTT

v_gene: TRBV7-8
d_gene: TRBD2
j_gene: TRBJ2-1
len: 16
abundance: many
CDR3aa: CASSRGGSHSYNEQFF
CDR3nt: TGTGCCAGCAGCCGTGGCGGGAGTCATTCCTACAATGAGCAGTTCTTC

v_gene: TRBV9
d_gene: TRBD1
j_gene: TRBJ2-7
len: 14
abundance: many
CDR3aa: CASSVEQGSGEQYF
CDR3nt: TGTGCCAGCAGCGTAGAACAGGGGAGTGGGGAGCAGTACTTC

v_gene: TRBV6-1
d_gene: TRBD2
j_gene: TRBJ2-7
len: 16
abundance: many
CDR3aa: CASISGGASGMREQYF
CDR3nt: TGTGCCAGCATCTCAGGTGGGGCTAGCGGGATGCGCGAGCAGTACTTC

v_gene: TRBV6-1
d_gene: TRBD2
j_gene: TRBJ2-7
len: 16
abundance: few
CDR3aa: CASTRAGGLISYEQYF
CDR3nt: TGTGCCAGCACGAGAGCGGGAGGCCTTATCTCCTACGAGCAGTACTTC

v_gene: TRBV10-3
d_gene: -
j_gene: TRBJ2-7
len: 15
abundance: -
CDR3aa: CAISAVAGSSYEQYF
CDR3nt: TGTGCCATCAGTGCGGTTGCGGGAAGCTCCTACGAGCAGTACTTC

v_gene: TRBV3-1
d_gene: -
j_gene: TRBJ1-5
len: 14
abundance: few
CDR3aa: CASSQEGGNQPQHF
CDR3nt: TGTGCCAGCAGCCAAGAGGGGGGCAATCAGCCCCAGCATTTT

v_gene: TRBV19
d_gene: -
j_gene: TRBJ2-7
len: 14
abundance: -
CDR3aa: CASSRRMVSYEQYF
CDR3nt: TGTGCCAGTAGTAGACGGATGGTCTCCTACGAGCAGTACTTC

v_gene: TRBV11-2
d_gene: TRBD1
j_gene: TRBJ1-5
len: 16
abundance: many
CDR3aa: CASSSGTGGSGQPQHF
CDR3nt: TGTGCCAGCAGCTCCGGGACAGGGGGGAGCGGTCAGCCCCAGCATTTT

v_gene: TRBV12-3/TRBV12-4
d_gene: TRBD1
j_gene: TRBJ2-7
len: 14
abundance: many
CDR3aa: CASSFGTGPYEQYF
CDR3nt: TGTGCCAGCAGTTTCGGGACAGGGCCGTACGAGCAGTACTTC

v_gene: TRBV12-3/TRBV12-4
d_gene: -
j_gene: TRBJ1-5
len: 11
abundance: many
CDR3aa: CASSLGQPQHF
CDR3nt: TGTGCCAGCAGCTTGGGTCAGCCCCAGCATTTT

v_gene: TRBV9
d_gene: -
j_gene: TRBJ1-1
len: 12
abundance: many
CDR3aa: CASSFGGAEAFF
CDR3nt: TGTGCCAGCAGTTTTGGAGGCGCTGAAGCTTTCTTT

v_gene: TRBV30
d_gene: -
j_gene: TRBJ1-2
len: 12
abundance: once
CDR3aa: CAWMRRDDDYTF
CDR3nt: TGTGCCTGGATGCGTCGGGACGATGACTACACCTTC

v_gene: TRBV29-1
d_gene: -
j_gene: TRBJ2-7
len: 13
abundance: many
CDR3aa: CSVEKVSGGEQYF
CDR3nt: TGCAGCGTTGAGAAGGTCTCTGGGGGCGAGCAGTACTTC

v_gene: TRBV27
d_gene: -
j_gene: TRBJ2-1
len: 12
abundance: many
CDR3aa: CASSLGRGQQFF
CDR3nt: TGTGCCAGCAGTTTGGGGCGGGGCCAGCAGTTCTTC

v_gene: TRBV28
d_gene: TRBD1
j_gene: TRBJ1-4
len: 15
abundance: many
CDR3aa: CASSFLTGGNEKLFF
CDR3nt: TGTGCCAGCAGTTTTCTCACAGGGGGGAATGAAAAACTGTTTTTT

v_gene: TRBV20-1
d_gene: -
j_gene: TRBJ2-1
len: 13
abundance: many
CDR3aa: CSASATGYNEQFF
CDR3nt: TGCAGTGCTAGTGCCACCGGGTACAATGAGCAGTTCTTC

v_gene: TRBV20-1
d_gene: TRBD2
j_gene: TRBJ2-5
len: 15
abundance: -
CDR3aa: CSAIRTSGRQETQYF
CDR3nt: TGCAGTGCTATTCGGACTAGCGGGAGACAAGAGACCCAGTACTTC

v_gene: TRBV9
d_gene: -
j_gene: TRBJ1-2
len: 15
abundance: many
CDR3aa: CASSTQTVTNYGYTF
CDR3nt: TGTGCCAGCAGCACCCAGACCGTGACTAACTATGGCTACACCTTC

v_gene: TRBV19
d_gene: TRBD2
j_gene: TRBJ2-2
len: 19
abundance: -
CDR3aa: CASSKWAGTSGVNTGELFF
CDR3nt: TGTGCCAGTAGTAAGTGGGCCGGGACTAGCGGGGTGAACACCGGGGAGCTGTTTTTT

v_gene: TRBV12-3/TRBV12-4
d_gene: TRBD1
j_gene: TRBJ2-6
len: 18
abundance: many
CDR3aa: CASSSPGQGAGGANVLTF
CDR3nt: TGTGCCAGCAGCTCACCGGGACAGGGGGCGGGGGGGGCCAACGTCCTGACTTTC

v_gene: TRBV7-3
d_gene: -
j_gene: TRBJ1-1
len: 13
abundance: many
CDR3aa: CASSPRPDTEAFF
CDR3nt: TGTGCCAGCAGCCCCAGGCCGGACACTGAAGCTTTCTTT

v_gene: TRBV18
d_gene: -
j_gene: TRBJ1-1
len: 12
abundance: -
CDR3aa: CASSPGASEAFF
CDR3nt: TGTGCCAGCTCACCGGGGGCCTCTGAAGCTTTCTTT

v_gene: TRBV2
d_gene: -
j_gene: TRBJ2-7
len: 11
abundance: many
CDR3aa: CASSGKHEQYF
CDR3nt: TGTGCCAGCAGTGGGAAACACGAGCAGTACTTC

v_gene: TRBV27
d_gene: TRBD2
j_gene: TRBJ2-5
len: 17
abundance: many
CDR3aa: CASSPGLAGGIQETQYF
CDR3nt: TGTGCCAGCAGCCCGGGACTAGCGGGAGGTATTCAAGAGACCCAGTACTTC

v_gene: TRBV11-3
d_gene: -
j_gene: TRBJ1-1
len: 15
abundance: many
CDR3aa: CASSPERGVNTEAFF
CDR3nt: TGTGCCAGCAGCCCAGAACGGGGGGTGAACACTGAAGCTTTCTTT

v_gene: TRBV12-5
d_gene: -
j_gene: TRBJ2-6
len: 18
abundance: -
CDR3aa: CASRSRERTDSGANVLTF
CDR3nt: TGTGCTAGTCGCTCTAGGGAGAGGACAGACTCTGGGGCCAACGTCCTGACTTTC

v_gene: TRBV3-1
d_gene: TRBD1
j_gene: TRBJ2-5
len: 15
abundance: -
CDR3aa: CASSPDRGRWETQYF
CDR3nt: TGTGCCAGCAGCCCGGACAGGGGCAGGTGGGAGACCCAGTACTTC

v_gene: TRBV5-6
d_gene: -
j_gene: TRBJ1-1
len: 16
abundance: few
CDR3aa: CASSYLFRNMNTEAFF
CDR3nt: TGTGCCAGCAGCTACCTTTTTCGGAATATGAACACTGAAGCTTTCTTT

v_gene: TRBV11-3
d_gene: TRBD2
j_gene: TRBJ2-1
len: 17
abundance: many
CDR3aa: CASSATIAGKVYNEQFF
CDR3nt: TGTGCCAGCAGCGCAACAATAGCGGGAAAGGTTTACAATGAGCAGTTCTTC

v_gene: TRBV19
d_gene: TRBD1
j_gene: TRBJ2-7
len: 14
abundance: few
CDR3aa: CASKPPGQGSEQYF
CDR3nt: TGTGCCAGTAAGCCCCCGGGACAGGGAAGCGAGCAGTACTTC

v_gene: TRBV7-2
d_gene: -
j_gene: TRBJ2-7
len: 15
abundance: many
CDR3aa: CASSPPGGGRREQYF
CDR3nt: TGTGCCAGCAGCCCGCCGGGGGGCGGGAGACGCGAGCAGTACTTC

v_gene: TRBV2
d_gene: -
j_gene: TRBJ2-5
len: 13
abundance: many
CDR3aa: CASSGGVLETQYF
CDR3nt: TGTGCCAGCAGTGGCGGGGTATTAGAGACCCAGTACTTC

v_gene: TRBV27
d_gene: TRBD2
j_gene: TRBJ2-7
len: 15
abundance: -
CDR3aa: CASSSPSGGFYEQYF
CDR3nt: TGTGCCAGCAGTTCCCCTAGCGGGGGGTTCTACGAGCAGTACTTC

v_gene: TRBV28
d_gene: TRBD1
j_gene: TRBJ1-6
len: 14
abundance: many
CDR3aa: CASRSGGSFSPLHF
CDR3nt: TGTGCCAGCAGGTCAGGGGGCAGTTTTTCACCCCTCCACTTT

v_gene: TRBV28
d_gene: TRBD2
j_gene: TRBJ2-7
len: 15
abundance: many
CDR3aa: CASSHRLAEGLEQYF
CDR3nt: TGTGCCAGCAGTCATAGACTAGCGGAGGGCCTCGAGCAGTACTTC

v_gene: TRBV12-5
d_gene: -
j_gene: TRBJ2-1
len: 13
abundance: many
CDR3aa: CASRVSSYNEQFF
CDR3nt: TGTGCTAGCCGCGTGAGCTCCTACAATGAGCAGTTCTTC

v_gene: TRBV2
d_gene: -
j_gene: TRBJ1-6
len: 15
abundance: many
CDR3aa: CARSGGSESNSPLHF
CDR3nt: TGTGCCAGAAGTGGGGGATCCGAGTCTAATTCACCCCTCCACTTT

v_gene: TRBV12-3/TRBV12-4
d_gene: -
j_gene: TRBJ2-2
len: 10
abundance: many
CDR3aa: CAAPCGELFF
CDR3nt: TGTGCCGCCCCATGCGGGGAGCTGTTTTTT

v_gene: TRBV20-1
d_gene: -
j_gene: TRBJ1-5
len: 14
abundance: -
CDR3aa: CSAAADGRNQPQHF
CDR3nt: TGCAGTGCCGCAGCAGACGGACGCAATCAGCCCCAGCATTTT